This passage covers 21 T cell receptor beta chains from one sample sequenced in a study of a mutant IDH1 vaccine in newly diagnosed glioma. Time point described: week 5, during vaccination. With topical imiquimod, each dose of the vaccine consisted of 300 ug of mutant IDH1 20-mer peptide. The data were produced by immunoSEQ multiplex PCR, yet TCRdb's version contains in-frame clones alone and is incomplete. In the table there are under 95,000 clones, roughly nine tenths of which are singletons. No antigen is known for these receptors. This material consisted of PBMCs, taken from a glioma patient whose treatment included an IDH1 peptide vaccine. The receptors shown here come from a woman in her fifties or sixties with glioma.

The rearrangement joins TRBV28 to TRBJ2-7, with 9 positions matching TRBD2. J gave up 4 bases and V 2 bases, and 9 bases lay outside the gene matches. This CDR3 spans 16 amino acids. Germline V gene lookup returns CDR1 MDHEN and CDR2 SYDVKM. The CDR3 loop is CASSLGIASGKYEQYF. The CDR3 DNA sequence: TGTGCCAGCAGTTTAGGTATAGCTAGCGGGAAGTACGAGCAGTACTTC. The variable domain in full, with the rest retrieved from reference TRBV28 and TRBJ2-7, is DVKVTQSSRYLVKRTGEKVFLECVQDMDHENMFWYRQDPGLGLRLIYFSYDVKMKEKGDIPEGYSVSREKKERFSLILESASTNQTSMYLCASSLGIASGKYEQYFGPGTRLTVT.

V and J are TRBV28 and TRBJ2-2, with D maybe TRBD2 (6 bases). Germline CDR1 is MDHEN and CDR2 is SYDVKM. The CDR3 has 15 amino acids. V was clipped by 1 base and J by 5 bases, with 11 bases between them. The CDR3 reads CASSLFVRETGELFF. DNA of the CDR3: TGTGCCAGCAGTTTATTCGTGCGGGAAACCGGGGAGCTGTTTTTT. Combining the CDR3 with reference TRBV28 and TRBJ2-2 gives the whole variable domain DVKVTQSSRYLVKRTGEKVFLECVQDMDHENMFWYRQDPGLGLRLIYFSYDVKMKEKGDIPEGYSVSREKKERFSLILESASTNQTSMYLCASSLFVRETGELFFGEGSRLTVL.

The chain couples TRBV5-5 to TRBJ1-5; possible D gene TRBD1, 5 bases. The germline V and J ends were trimmed by 0 bases and 9 bases, with 22 bases remaining between them. The CDR3 covers 17 residues. Germline lookup yields CDR1 SGHKS and CDR2 YYEKEE (reference sequence). The CDR3 nucleotides read TGTGCCAGCAGCTTGGCGTCGGGGTTGGGGAAGGGGAGGCCCCAGCATTTT. It specifies CASSLASGLGKGRPQHF.

The rearrangement links TRBV21-1 to TRBJ1-4. TRBV21-1 is listed as a pseudogene. This CDR3 spans 12 amino acids. The CDR3 spells CASSRPRRKLFF. CDR3 bases: TGTGCCAGCAGCAGACCCAGGAGGAAACTGTTTTTT.

The genes are TRBV29-1 and TRBJ2-2; D gene uncertain. The CDR3 extends over 12 amino acids. Germline V gives CDR1 SQVTM, CDR2 ANQGSEA. V was clipped by 7 bases and J by 8 bases, with 14 bases between them. CDR3 amino acids: CSARYAAGELFF. The CDR3 DNA reads TGCAGCGCCCGATACGCGGCGGGGGAGCTGTTTTTT.

J is TRBJ2-2 and V is TRBV6-6, with 10 bases lining up with TRBD1. CDR1 and CDR2 from the germline V gene are MNHNY and SVGAGI (reference sequence). The CDR3 spans 14 residues. Trimming at V came to 6 bases and at J to 5 bases, leaving 3 bases not matched to a gene. As DNA, the CDR3 is TGTGCCAGCAGGCCGGGACAGGGGACCGGGGAGCTGTTTTTT. Amino acids: CASRPGQGTGELFF.

The CDR3 region has the DNA TGTGCCAGCAGCAGGACAGGGGACCCCCTCCGCTACAATGAGCAGTTCTTC. This codes for CASSRTGDPLRYNEQFF. The chain recombines TRBV13 with TRBJ2-1; TRBD1 matches 9 bases. The CDR3 totals 17 residues. CDR1 PRHDT and CDR2 FYEKMQ come from the germline V gene (reference sequence). The J segment lost 3 bases and the V segment lost 5 bases, leaving 11 bases of the junction unmatched.

This clone appeared a single time. The rearrangement joins TRBV7-2 to TRBJ2-4; 11 bases map to TRBD2. This CDR3 has 16 amino acids. Germline CDR1 and CDR2: SGHTA and FQGNSA. With V trimmed by 5 bases and J by 7 bases, 10 bases remained unmatched. The CDR3 region is CASSTGTSGGGNIQYF. In nucleotides, the CDR3 is TGTGCCAGCAGCACCGGGACTAGCGGAGGAGGCAACATTCAGTACTTC.

This clone has just a few counts. CDR3 sequence reads: CASSQGHSNQPQHF. The CDR3 bases are TGTGCCAGCAGTCAGGGACATTCCAATCAGCCCCAGCATTTT. The chain is built from TRBV6-1 and TRBJ1-5, with a possible D match to TRBD1 (6 bases). CDR1 and CDR2 from the germline V gene are MNHNS and SASEGT. V gave up 5 bases and J gave up 3 bases, with 11 bases separating them. CDR3 size: 14 residues.

The genes are TRBV2 and TRBJ2-1, with TRBD2 matching 9 bases. The CDR3 totals 17 residues. The ends lost 0 bases at V and 5 bases at J; junction bases unmatched: 8. Per germline, CDR1 SNHLY and CDR2 FYNNEI. CDR3 in amino acids: CASSEALIAGVDNEQFF. The DNA of the CDR3 is TGTGCCAGCAGTGAAGCGCTTATAGCGGGAGTGGACAATGAGCAGTTCTTC.

This chain links TRBV9 with TRBJ1-5; the D is unclear. Trimming pared 5 bases from V and 7 bases from J, leaving 19 bases between. Germline CDR1 reads SGDLS; CDR2 reads YYNGEE. The CDR3 runs 15 residues. This CDR3 is CASRVSGPRRQPQHF. For the CDR3, the DNA is TGTGCCAGCAGAGTCTCGGGCCCCCGGAGACAGCCCCAGCATTTT. Combining the CDR3 with reference TRBV9 and TRBJ1-5 gives the whole variable domain DSGVTQTPKHLITATGQRVTLRCSPRSGDLSVYWYQQSLDQGLQFLIQYYNGEERAKGNILERFSAQQFPDLHSELNLSSLELGDSALYFCASRVSGPRRQPQHFGDGTRLSIL.

V usage is TRBV19 and J usage is TRBJ2-7, with TRBD2 matching 10 bases. The CDR3 has 14 amino acids. V was clipped by 3 bases and J by 4 bases; unmatched bases: 3. Germline V gene lookup returns CDR1 LNHDA and CDR2 SQIVND (reference sequence). CDR3 coding DNA: TGTGCCAGTAGTATCGGACTAGCGGAATACGAGCAGTACTTC. Its protein product is CASSIGLAEYEQYF.

This chain connects TRBV28 to TRBJ2-1; possibly TRBD2 for D (6 bases). This CDR3 contains 16 residues. The germline gives CDR1 MDHEN, CDR2 SYDVKM. Trimming took 3 bases from V and 1 from J, leaving 13 bases between them. The CDR3 reads CASSFRAGTSYNEQFF. The DNA of the CDR3 is TGTGCCAGCAGTTTTCGGGCGGGAACGTCCTACAATGAGCAGTTCTTC.

This clone appeared a few times. The rearrangement links TRBV30 to TRBJ1-2; D unclear. The V gene's germline CDR1 is GTSNPN and CDR2 SVGIG (reference sequence). This CDR3 spans 13 amino acids. V shed 0 bases and J shed 4 bases, with 9 bases lying between them. CDR3 bases: TGTGCCTGGAGTGTCGAAAGGAGCTATGGCTACACCTTC. As protein: CAWSVERSYGYTF.

The rearrangement uses TRBV30 and TRBJ1-4; D unresolved. Trimming took 1 base from V and 3 from J, leaving 6 bases between them. The CDR3 is 13 amino acids. CDR1 and CDR2 (germline): GTSNPN, SVGIG (reference sequence). The CDR3 coding sequence is TGTGCCTGGAGTGGTTCCGCTAATGAAAAACTGTTTTTT. As protein: CAWSGSANEKLFF.

The chain couples TRBV9 to TRBJ2-3; possibly TRBD1 for D (5 bases). The CDR3 is made up of 13 amino acids. Per the germline V gene, CDR1 is SGDLS and CDR2 is YYNGEE. The V and J ends lost 0 bases and 10 bases respectively, with 12 bases between them. The CDR3 loop is CASSVGRVGAQYF. The CDR3 nucleotides read TGTGCCAGCAGCGTAGGCAGGGTTGGAGCGCAGTATTTT.

To note about this clone: The junction does not match germline at one end; this may be a read error. This sequence joins TRBV7-7 and TRBJ2-7; possibly TRBD2 for D (5 bases). Germline CDR1 reads SSHAT; CDR2 reads FNYEAQ (reference sequence). CDR3 size: 18 residues. This CDR3 is CASSFLALRTPYAYEQYF. CDR3 nucleotide sequence: TGTGCTAGCAGCTTTCTTGCTCTTCGGACTCCCTACGCCTACGAGCAGTACTTC. The full variable domain, completed using reference TRBV7-7 and TRBJ2-7, is GAGVSQSPRYKVTKRGQDVTLRCDPISSHATLYWYQQALGQGPEFLTYFNYEAQPDKSGLPSDRFSAERPEGSISTLTIQRTEQRDSAMYRCASSFLALRTPYAYEQYFGPGTRLTVT.

The V and J genes are TRBV19 and TRBJ2-7, with D perhaps matching TRBD2 (6 bases). Germline loops: CDR1 LNHDA, CDR2 SQIVND (reference sequence). Trimming took 6 bases from V and 3 from J, leaving 12 bases between them. This CDR3 region has 13 residues. CDR3 coding DNA: TGTGCCAGTAGGAGCGCCGGGAGCTACGAGCAGTACTTC. Protein sequence: CASRSAGSYEQYF.

There are a few counts of this clone. The chain carries TRBV5-1 and TRBJ1-1; possible D gene TRBD1, 5 bases. Trimming cost V 2 bases and J 1 base, with 9 bases left between them. Germline CDR1 reads SGHRS; CDR2 reads YFSETQ. This CDR3 spans 14 amino acids. This CDR3 is CASSFDGGNTEAFF. For the CDR3, the DNA is TGCGCCAGCAGCTTCGATGGGGGGAACACTGAAGCTTTCTTT. Based on the CDR3 plus reference TRBV5-1 and TRBJ1-1, the full variable domain is KAGVTQTPRYLIKTRGQQVTLSCSPISGHRSVSWYQQTPGQGLQFLFEYFSETQRNKGNFPGRFSGRQFSNSRSEMNVSTLELGDSALYLCASSFDGGNTEAFFGQGTRLTVV.

This clone was picked up a small number of times. The junction and the germline gene differ at one end; a read error may be behind it. The same CDR3 is also encoded by other DNA sequences in this sample. The rearrangement joins TRBV18 to TRBJ2-5; D is perhaps TRBD2 (5 bases). Germline V gives CDR1 KGHSH, CDR2 LQKENI. The CDR3 has 13 amino acids. For the CDR3, the DNA is TGTGCCAGCTCCGGGATCTACCAAGAGACTCAGTACTTC. Translating gives CASSGIYQETQYF.

This chain connects TRBV19 to TRBJ1-2, with D unclear. The CDR3 is 15 amino acids. V was trimmed by 7 bases and J by 0 bases, leaving 15 bases between them. Germline V lookup: CDR1 LNHDA, CDR2 SQIVND (reference sequence). The CDR3 is CASKITASPNYGYTF. The CDR3 DNA follows: TGTGCCAGTAAAATAACGGCCTCCCCTAACTATGGCTACACCTTC.